The rows below give T cell receptor beta chains drawn from one sample of a study of early T cells in non-severe SARS-CoV-2 infection. TCRdb fed the 5' RACE reads into MiXCR, producing one record per CDR3 protein. The table has 35,000 to 40,000 distinct CDR3 sequences, 5.8% seen once; the top ten hold under 30%. The sequenced material came from whole blood. The origin of the receptors is an adult who was a healthcare worker with PCR-confirmed SARS-CoV-2 infection or an uninfected control (not recorded which). CDR3s include the opening cysteine and the closing phenylalanine or tryptophan. D genes are given only for firm matches. Size is omitted from some rows. Given values are once, few, many or a class for expanded clones.

cdr3_aa: CASSQEAGMGHNEQFF; cdr3_nt: TGTGCCAGCAGCCAAGAGGCTGGAATGGGGCACAATGAGCAGTTCTTC; clone_size: -; j_call: TRBJ2-1; d_call: -; v_call: TRBV21-1
cdr3_aa: CASSFTRGSPYEQYF; cdr3_nt: TGTGCCAGCAGCTTCACTAGGGGTTCACCCTACGAGCAGTACTTC; clone_size: -; j_call: TRBJ2-7; d_call: -; v_call: TRBV11-2
cdr3_aa: CASISSGRSSYNEQFF; cdr3_nt: TGTGCCAGCATATCCAGCGGAAGGAGCTCCTACAATGAGCAGTTCTTC; clone_size: many; j_call: TRBJ2-1; d_call: -; v_call: TRBV28
cdr3_aa: CASSQDQGPYEQYF; cdr3_nt: TGCGCCAGCAGCCAAGATCAGGGGCCCTACGAGCAGTACTTC; clone_size: many; j_call: TRBJ2-7; d_call: -; v_call: TRBV4-1
cdr3_aa: CASSLESLGTKQFF; cdr3_nt: TGTGCCAGCAGTTTAGAAAGTTTGGGCACCAAGCAGTTCTTC; clone_size: many; j_call: TRBJ2-1; d_call: -; v_call: TRBV12-3/TRBV12-4
cdr3_aa: CASSPADRGYTEAFF; cdr3_nt: TGTGCCAGCAGCCCTGCGGACAGGGGGTATACTGAAGCTTTCTTT; clone_size: many; j_call: TRBJ1-1; d_call: TRBD1; v_call: TRBV3-1
cdr3_aa: CASSPREMETQYF; cdr3_nt: TGTGCCAGCTCACCGAGAGAGATGGAGACCCAGTACTTC; clone_size: -; j_call: TRBJ2-5; d_call: -; v_call: TRBV18
cdr3_aa: CASKRGLAGDEQFF; cdr3_nt: TGTGCCAGCAAGAGGGGACTAGCGGGGGATGAGCAGTTCTTC; clone_size: many; j_call: TRBJ2-1; d_call: TRBD2; v_call: TRBV6-5
cdr3_aa: CASSPFARANNSPLHF; cdr3_nt: TGTGCCAGCAGTCCCTTTGCCAGGGCTAATAATTCACCCCTCCACTTT; clone_size: many; j_call: TRBJ1-6; d_call: -; v_call: TRBV7-2
cdr3_aa: CASGPGTGGGETQYF; cdr3_nt: TGTGCTAGTGGTCCTGGGACAGGGGGCGGAGAGACCCAGTACTTC; clone_size: many; j_call: TRBJ2-5; d_call: TRBD1; v_call: TRBV12-5
cdr3_aa: CASTGDMNTEVFF; cdr3_nt: TGCGCCAGCACTGGGGACATGAACACTGAAGTTTTCTTT; clone_size: many; j_call: TRBJ1-1; d_call: -; v_call: TRBV4-3
cdr3_aa: CASSYGRTGTYEQYF; cdr3_nt: TGTGCCAGCAGCTATGGACGGACCGGGACCTACGAGCAGTACTTC; clone_size: many; j_call: TRBJ2-7; d_call: -; v_call: TRBV7-8
cdr3_aa: CASSPAGSAGNTIYF; cdr3_nt: TGTGCCAGCAGCCCAGCGGGGAGCGCAGGGAACACCATATATTTT; clone_size: many; j_call: TRBJ1-3; d_call: -; v_call: TRBV7-2
cdr3_aa: CSARDPSGDSYEQYF; cdr3_nt: TGCAGTGCTAGAGACCCTAGCGGGGACTCCTACGAGCAGTACTTC; clone_size: many; j_call: TRBJ2-7; d_call: TRBD2; v_call: TRBV20-1
cdr3_aa: CASSKTHGLFSSSYNEQFF; cdr3_nt: TGTGCCAGCAGCAAAACCCACGGATTGTTTTCGAGCTCCTACAATGAGCAGTTCTTC; clone_size: few; j_call: TRBJ2-1; d_call: -; v_call: TRBV11-1
cdr3_aa: CASSPQTGSGYTF; cdr3_nt: TGTGCCAGCTCACCCCAGACAGGTAGCGGCTACACCTTC; clone_size: many; j_call: TRBJ1-2; d_call: -; v_call: TRBV18
cdr3_aa: CASSPVTIRGSADSSGNTIYF; cdr3_nt: TGCGCCAGCAGCCCCGTGACCATACGGGGGTCCGCGGACTCCTCTGGAAACACCATATATTTT; clone_size: -; j_call: TRBJ1-3; d_call: -; v_call: TRBV5-1
cdr3_aa: CASSLGGSNQPQHF; cdr3_nt: TGTGCCAGCAGTTTGGGGGGCAGCAATCAGCCCCAGCATTTT; clone_size: few; j_call: TRBJ1-5; d_call: -; v_call: TRBV12-3/TRBV12-4
cdr3_aa: CATSDSGRRSSYNEQFF; cdr3_nt: TGTGCCACCAGTGATTCGGGACGGAGGAGCTCCTACAATGAGCAGTTCTTC; clone_size: many; j_call: TRBJ2-1; d_call: -; v_call: TRBV24-1
cdr3_aa: CSARGRSTDTQYF; cdr3_nt: TGCAGTGCTAGGGGTCGAAGCACAGATACGCAGTATTTT; clone_size: -; j_call: TRBJ2-3; d_call: -; v_call: TRBV20-1
cdr3_aa: CASSLQGNANTGELFF; cdr3_nt: TGTGCCAGCAGCTTACAGGGAAATGCGAACACCGGGGAGCTGTTTTTT; clone_size: -; j_call: TRBJ2-2; d_call: -; v_call: TRBV7-2
cdr3_aa: CASSLIEDYEQYF; cdr3_nt: TGTGCCAGCAGTTTAATAGAGGATTACGAGCAGTACTTC; clone_size: many; j_call: TRBJ2-7; d_call: -; v_call: TRBV28
cdr3_aa: CASSLSIRQVQETQYF; cdr3_nt: TGTGCCAGCAGCTTATCCATTCGACAGGTCCAAGAGACCCAGTACTTC; clone_size: many; j_call: TRBJ2-5; d_call: -; v_call: TRBV7-2
cdr3_aa: CASYTGNTEAFF; cdr3_nt: TGTGCCAGCTACACCGGGAACACTGAAGCTTTCTTT; clone_size: -; j_call: TRBJ1-1; d_call: -; v_call: TRBV5-4
cdr3_aa: CASSLDLGREQYF; cdr3_nt: TGTGCCAGCAGCTTAGATCTGGGGCGCGAGCAGTACTTC; clone_size: many; j_call: TRBJ2-7; d_call: -; v_call: TRBV11-3
cdr3_aa: CASSPWTDSYEQYF; cdr3_nt: TGTGCCAGCAGCCCGTGGACAGACTCCTACGAGCAGTACTTC; clone_size: many; j_call: TRBJ2-7; d_call: -; v_call: TRBV5-5
cdr3_aa: CASSQGAGGPNEQFF; cdr3_nt: TGTGCCAGCAGCCAAGGAGCGGGGGGGCCGAATGAGCAGTTCTTC; clone_size: many; j_call: TRBJ2-1; d_call: TRBD2; v_call: TRBV3-1
cdr3_aa: CASSGSSTGNTQYF; cdr3_nt: TGTGCCAGTAGTGGGTCTTCTACAGGGAATACGCAGTATTTT; clone_size: few; j_call: TRBJ2-3; d_call: -; v_call: TRBV19
cdr3_aa: CASSLVPTSGQETQYF; cdr3_nt: TGTGCCAGCAGCTTGGTGCCCACTAGCGGCCAAGAGACCCAGTACTTC; clone_size: many; j_call: TRBJ2-5; d_call: TRBD2; v_call: TRBV5-4
cdr3_aa: CASSAIGQESFF; cdr3_nt: TGTGCCAGCAGCGCTATTGGACAGGAGTCTTTCTTT; clone_size: -; j_call: TRBJ1-1; d_call: TRBD1; v_call: TRBV2
cdr3_aa: CASSQAYGSLSYEQYF; cdr3_nt: TGTGCCAGCAGCCAAGCATACGGGAGCCTCTCCTACGAGCAGTACTTC; clone_size: -; j_call: TRBJ2-7; d_call: -; v_call: TRBV14
cdr3_aa: CASSSQPSGAQETQYF; cdr3_nt: TGTGCCAGCAGCTCCCAGCCCAGCGGGGCTCAGGAGACCCAGTACTTC; clone_size: -; j_call: TRBJ2-5; d_call: TRBD2; v_call: TRBV4-2